This T cell receptor (beta chain) was profiled in a study of T cell changes during pregnancy in multiple sclerosis. Profiling relied on immunoSEQ multiplex PCR, and the TCRdb table lists in-frame clones only, not all of them. The sample yields roughly 79,000 clones, about 89% seen once. The germline gives CDR1 SGHTA, CDR2 FQGNSA. Trimming took 5 bases from V and 4 from J, leaving 15 bases between them. The CDR3 covers 15 residues. The V gene is TRBV7-2, the J gene TRBJ2-1, with D maybe TRBD2 (6 bases). This clonotype originated in a female donor with multiple sclerosis, enrolled in a pregnancy study. The source material was CD4+ T cells from peripheral blood mononuclear cells, sampled before pregnancy. CDR3 sequence (DNA): TGTGCCAGCAGCCGAGGAGGGCCAGGGTACAATGAGCAGTTCTTC. This codes for CASSRGGPGYNEQFF.